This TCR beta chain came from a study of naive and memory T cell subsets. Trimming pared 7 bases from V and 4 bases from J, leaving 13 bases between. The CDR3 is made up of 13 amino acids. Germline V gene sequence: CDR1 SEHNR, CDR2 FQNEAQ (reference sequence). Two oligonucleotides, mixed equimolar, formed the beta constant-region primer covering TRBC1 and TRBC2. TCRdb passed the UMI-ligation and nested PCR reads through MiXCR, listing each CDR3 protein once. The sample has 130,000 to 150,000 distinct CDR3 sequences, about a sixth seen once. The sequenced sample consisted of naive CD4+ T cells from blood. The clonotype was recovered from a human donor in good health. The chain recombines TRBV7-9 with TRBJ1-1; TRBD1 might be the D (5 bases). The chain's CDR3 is CASNEKGSTEAFF. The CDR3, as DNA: TGTGCCAGCAACGAGAAGGGGTCCACTGAAGCTTTCTTT.